This T cell receptor (beta chain) was obtained from a study of T cell responses to AZD1222 COVID-19 vaccine. The table came from immunoSEQ multiplex PCR; TCRdb's copy has only in-frame clones and leaves some out. The table records approximately 180,000 clones, around nine tenths of them present only once. The CDR3 extends over 15 amino acids. With respect to this clone: Antigen specificity is unknown.

Study results and caveats: Clonal diversity was possibly underestimated, and the donors were mostly white British, with more females.

The TCR was taken from an adult who received the AZD1222 COVID-19 vaccine. Sequenced material: peripheral blood, taken 28 days after the second AZD1222 dose. The chain links TRBV21-1 to TRBJ1-2; whether TRBD1, the table's D call, matches the DNA was not checked. TRBV21-1 is deemed a pseudogene. In DNA form, the CDR3 reads TGTGCCAGCAGCAAATGCGGCAGGGGTCCCTATGGCTACACCTTC. Translated: CASSKCGRGPYGYTF.